These 27 T cell receptor beta chains originate from one sample sequenced in a study of T cell repertoires in cytomegalovirus infection. MiXCR was run by TCRdb on the reads, yielding one entry per CDR3 protein. The sample lists approximately 150,000 distinct CDR3 sequences; 6.5% were seen once. Sequencing was performed on PBMCs. The receptors shown here come from a human donor in good health (CMV status not recorded). Some clones in this sample may be carry-over from other donors' samples.

A note on this clonotype: A much more abundant neighbour one base away suggests this may be a read error. This CDR3 fails to terminate in the conserved phenylalanine or tryptophan, so it likely reflects a read error. The chain has TRBV7-2 and TRBJ1-2; D is uncertain. The germline V gene encodes CDR1 SGHTA and CDR2 FQGNSA. This CDR3 is 12 amino acids long. V was cut by 5 bases and J by 7 bases, with 11 bases left in between. The CDR3 nucleotides read TGTGCCAGCAGCGCCGTTCTGGGTGGCTACACCTCC. The encoded protein is CASSAVLGGYTS.

The table lists this clonotype with a few counts. The V gene is TRBV29-1, the J gene TRBJ2-6; maybe TRBD1 (5 bases). V lost 5 bases to trimming and J lost 3 bases, with 8 bases between them. CDR1 is SQVTM and CDR2 is ANQGSEA in the germline V gene. This CDR3 has 13 amino acids. In DNA form, the CDR3 reads TGCAGCGTTTTCAGGGATGGGGCCAACGTCCTGACTTTC. Protein sequence: CSVFRDGANVLTF.

This clonotype was seen at least ten times. The chain has TRBV7-4 and TRBJ2-2; no clear D. Germline lookup yields CDR1 SGHVT and CDR2 SQSDAQ. The V end lost 4 bases, the J end lost 3 bases, and 15 bases lay between the germline ends. This CDR3 region has 16 residues. CDR3 nucleotides: TGTGCCAGCAGCTCCCGGTGGATTAAGGACACCGGGGAGCTGTTTTTT. Translating gives CASSSRWIKDTGELFF.

This clonotype has only one observation. No conserved phenylalanine or tryptophan is present at the end of the CDR3, so a read error is the likely explanation. V gene TRBV30 combines with J gene TRBJ1-2; the D is unclear. Trimming removed 4 bases from V and 7 bases from J, with 13 bases in between. Germline CDR1 and CDR2: GTSNPN and SVGIG (reference sequence). The length of the CDR3 is 12 residues. The CDR3 loop is CAWMRERSGYTS. The CDR3, as DNA: TGTGCCTGGATGAGGGAGCGGAGTGGCTACACCTCC.

The rearrangement links TRBV9 to TRBJ2-1; 10 bases agree with TRBD2. The CDR3 is made up of 15 amino acids. V lost 1 base, J lost 5 bases, and 3 bases stayed unmatched. Germline CDR1 SGDLS, CDR2 YYNGEE. The DNA for the CDR3 is TGTGCCAGCAGCGTACTAGCGGGGGCCCACAATGAGCAGTTCTTC. Its protein is CASSVLAGAHNEQFF.

This clonotype was detected a few times. The chain joins TRBV6-5 to TRBJ1-1; D is possibly TRBD1 (6 bases). Trimming took off 6 bases at V and 1 base at J, with 12 bases between the two ends. Germline CDR1 and CDR2: MNHEY and SVGAGI. CDR3 length: 14 amino acids. The CDR3 spells CASSRPGANTEAFF. CDR3 bases: TGTGCCAGCAGCCGTCCGGGGGCGAACACTGAAGCTTTCTTT.

This clonotype came up many times. The chain uses TRBV12-3 or TRBV12-4 and TRBJ2-6, with D hard to call. The V end was cut by 3 bases, the J end by 0 bases, with 12 bases between. The CDR3 loop spans 17 amino acids. The CDR3 reads CASSLIRQSSGANVLTF. The CDR3 region has the DNA TGTGCCAGCAGTTTGATTCGGCAATCCTCTGGGGCCAACGTCCTGACTTTC.

This clonotype came up many times. V and J are TRBV12-3 or TRBV12-4 and TRBJ2-3; TRBD1 might be the D (6 bases). The CDR3 spans 13 residues. With 6 bases removed from V and 11 bases from J, the gap between germline ends came to 18 bases. The CDR3: CASSSRVDSVQYF. The CDR3 DNA sequence: TGTGCCAGCAGCAGCCGTGTGGACAGCGTGCAGTATTTT.

This clonotype was counted only a few times. The genes are TRBV5-1 and TRBJ2-1, with 10 bases that match TRBD2. Looked up from germline, CDR1 is SGHRS and CDR2 is YFSETQ. The ends lost 0 bases at V and 6 bases at J; junction bases unmatched: 9. The length of the CDR3 is 17 residues. For the CDR3, the DNA is TGCGCCAGCAGCTTGGAAGGGGTTCAGCGGGGGGGCAATGAGCAGTTCTTC. Its protein is CASSLEGVQRGGNEQFF.

This clonotype was counted at least ten times. The chain uses TRBV6-2 or TRBV6-3 and TRBJ2-1; 9 nucleotides align to TRBD2. Germline assignment: CDR1 MNHEY and CDR2 SVGEGT. Germline trimming cut 5 bases from V and 10 bases from J; bases unmatched to any gene: 12. CDR3 length equals 15 residues. The CDR3 is CASSDLAGPLWEQFF. The CDR3 nucleotides read TGTGCCAGCAGTGACCTAGCGGGGCCCCTCTGGGAGCAGTTCTTC.

The V gene is TRBV28, the J gene TRBJ2-1; D is perhaps TRBD1 (5 bases). V was clipped by 4 bases and J by 12 bases, with 13 bases between them. This CDR3 has 12 residues. Germline values: CDR1 MDHEN, CDR2 SYDVKM. The CDR3 spells CASSSDSSGQFF. The DNA for the CDR3 is TGTGCCAGCAGTTCCGACAGCTCGGGGCAGTTCTTC. Filled out from reference TRBV28 and TRBJ2-1, the complete variable domain reads DVKVTQSSRYLVKRTGEKVFLECVQDMDHENMFWYRQDPGLGLRLIYFSYDVKMKEKGDIPEGYSVSREKKERFSLILESASTNQTSMYLCASSSDSSGQFFGPGTRLTVL.

The rearrangement uses TRBV5-4 and TRBJ2-1; 13 nucleotides match TRBD2. J was trimmed by 6 bases and V by 3 bases; bases with no gene match: 3. CDR3 size: 15 residues. The germline CDR1 and CDR2 sequences are SGHNT and YYREEE (reference sequence). The CDR3 sequence is CASSSGLAGANEQFF. As DNA, the CDR3 is TGTGCCAGCAGCTCAGGACTAGCGGGGGCCAATGAGCAGTTCTTC. Combining the CDR3 with reference TRBV5-4 and TRBJ2-1 gives the whole variable domain ETGVTQSPTHLIKTRGQQVTLRCSSQSGHNTVSWYQQALGQGPQFIFQYYREEENGRGNFPPRFSGLQFPNYSSELNVNALELDDSALYLCASSSGLAGANEQFFGPGTRLTVL.

Ten or more counts support this clonotype. V gene TRBV12-3 or TRBV12-4 combines with J gene TRBJ1-1, with 8 bases identical to TRBD1. The CDR3 length is 17 residues. The V gene end was trimmed by 7 bases and the J gene end by 1 base; junction bases not matched to a gene: 14. The CDR3 DNA is TGTGCCAGCAATCTCCCGGGCAGGGGGCGAAAGAACACTGAAGCTTTCTTT. It specifies CASNLPGRGRKNTEAFF.

This clonotype was seen many times. The chain couples TRBV6-1 to TRBJ1-3; D unclear. CDR1 MNHNS and CDR2 SASEGT come from the germline V gene. V was pared by 6 bases and J by 0 bases, with 12 bases between. CDR3 size: 15 residues. The CDR3 is CASRTDGISGNTIYF. CDR3 DNA: TGTGCCAGCAGGACTGATGGGATCTCTGGAAACACCATATATTTT.

Ten or more counts support this clonotype. The V and J genes are TRBV24-1 and TRBJ2-3; tentative D call: TRBD1 (6 bases). CDR3 length equals 15 residues. V was trimmed by 9 bases and J by 5 bases, leaving 20 bases between them. The germline gives CDR1 KGHDR, CDR2 SFDVKD. CDR3 coding DNA: TGTGCCACCGCCTCAGGGGAGAGCCCGGTAGATACGCAGTATTTT. It specifies CATASGESPVDTQYF.

At least ten counts were recorded for this clonotype. This chain links TRBV7-2 with TRBJ2-7, with 7 bases matching TRBD2. The CDR3 has 14 residues. The V gene end was trimmed by 1 base and the J gene end by 5 bases; junction bases not matched to a gene: 5. Per germline, CDR1 SGHTA and CDR2 FQGNSA. CDR3 region: CASSLEWAGDEQYF. DNA for the CDR3: TGTGCCAGCAGCTTAGAATGGGCGGGAGACGAGCAGTACTTC.

This clonotype has a count of ten or more. This chain links TRBV6-8 with TRBJ2-7, with 7 bases lining up with TRBD2. The CDR3 covers 15 residues. Unmatched junction bases numbered 14, after V lost 5 bases and J lost 7 bases. The germline gives CDR1 MNHGY, CDR2 SAAAGT. DNA for the CDR3: TGTGCCAGCAGTACATATCGTGGCCCGGGAGGTGAGCAGTACTTC. It specifies CASSTYRGPGGEQYF.

The rearrangement joins TRBV19 to TRBJ2-4, with D unclear. Germline V lookup: CDR1 LNHDA, CDR2 SQIVND (reference sequence). V lost 4 bases and J lost 2, with 6 bases in between. The CDR3 spans 13 residues. In nucleotides, the CDR3 is TGTGCCAGTAGTAGCGAATCCAAAAACATTCAGTACTTC. The encoded protein is CASSSESKNIQYF.

The chain links TRBV29-1 to TRBJ1-5; the match to TRBD1 covers 8 bases. The CDR3 loop spans 14 amino acids. Germline V gene sequence: CDR1 SQVTM, CDR2 ANQGSEA. The trim removed 7 bases at V and 5 bases at J, leaving 10 bases unmatched. CDR3 nucleotides: TGCAGCGCAACAGGGGCAGGGGGCGATCAGCCCCAGCATTTT. Residues: CSATGAGGDQPQHF.

The chain links TRBV19 to TRBJ2-2; unclear D gene. CDR3 size: 13 residues. Per germline, CDR1 LNHDA and CDR2 SQIVND (reference sequence). The V gene lost 5 bases and the J gene lost 7 bases, with 11 bases spanning the gap. The CDR3 protein is CASSPELGGELFF. CDR3 coding DNA: TGTGCCAGTAGTCCCGAATTAGGCGGGGAGCTGTTTTTT. The whole variable domain, filled in from reference TRBV19 and TRBJ2-2, reads DGGITQSPKYLFRKEGQNVTLSCEQNLNHDAMYWYRQDPGQGLRLIYYSQIVNDFQKGDIAEGYSVSREKKESFPLTVTSAQKNPTAFYLCASSPELGGELFFGEGSRLTVL.

This clonotype came up a few times. The rearrangement joins TRBV19 to TRBJ1-1; D gene uncertain. This CDR3 contains 13 residues. Germline-derived CDR1 and CDR2 are LNHDA and SQIVND (reference sequence). With 11 bases removed from V and 4 bases from J, the gap between germline ends came to 17 bases. CDR3 bases: TGTGCCTCCGGGATGATGAGGGTCACTGAAGCTTTCTTT. Encoded protein: CASGMMRVTEAFF.

This clonotype has a count of ten or more. V gene TRBV5-1 combines with J gene TRBJ2-7; the D gene is possibly TRBD1 (5 bases). Germline CDR1 SGHRS, CDR2 YFSETQ. V gave up 4 bases and J gave up 3 bases, with 8 bases separating them. The CDR3 is made up of 12 amino acids. The chain's CDR3 is CASSKDSYEQYF. The CDR3 bases are TGCGCCAGCAGCAAAGACAGCTACGAGCAGTACTTC.

The J gene is TRBJ2-7, the V gene TRBV28, with 14 positions matching TRBD2. The J segment lost 7 bases and the V segment lost 8 bases, leaving 4 bases of the junction unmatched. CDR3 length equals 13 residues. Germline values: CDR1 MDHEN, CDR2 SYDVKM. CDR3 residues: CASRLAGGPEQYF. The CDR3 DNA follows: TGTGCCAGCCGACTAGCGGGGGGGCCTGAGCAGTACTTC.

This clonotype was found many times. This rearrangement joins TRBV12-3 or TRBV12-4 to TRBJ1-1; weak D call: TRBD1 (5 bases). Between the trimmed V and J ends, which lost 7 bases and 0 bases, there was a span of 18 bases. CDR3 length: 16 residues. This chain's CDR3 is CASISPSRGMNTEAFF. DNA for the CDR3: TGTGCCAGCATTTCACCCTCCCGGGGCATGAACACTGAAGCTTTCTTT.

The table lists this clonotype with many counts. This chain joins TRBV12-3 or TRBV12-4 and TRBJ1-5, with a possible D match to TRBD1 (6 bases). CDR3 length: 13 amino acids. V lost 6 bases and J 6 bases, leaving 12 bases between the germline ends. CDR3 region: CASRKGVLQPQHF. The DNA of the CDR3 is TGTGCCAGCAGGAAGGGGGTACTTCAGCCCCAGCATTTT.

This clonotype was counted between two and nine times. The V call is TRBV5-1, the J call TRBJ2-1, with D possibly being TRBD1 (6 bases). Trimming removed 0 bases at V and 0 bases at J, with 7 bases between. Germline values: CDR1 SGHRS, CDR2 YFSETQ. The CDR3 consists of 15 residues. Written as DNA, the CDR3 is TGCGCCAGCAGCTTGGAAGGGGGCTCCTACAATGAGCAGTTCTTC. Protein product: CASSLEGGSYNEQFF. Looking up the rest from reference TRBV5-1 and TRBJ2-1 gives the full variable domain: KAGVTQTPRYLIKTRGQQVTLSCSPISGHRSVSWYQQTPGQGLQFLFEYFSETQRNKGNFPGRFSGRQFSNSRSEMNVSTLELGDSALYLCASSLEGGSYNEQFFGPGTRLTVL.

The chain combines TRBV28 with TRBJ2-5; 9 bases are shared with TRBD1. Germline lookup yields CDR1 MDHEN and CDR2 SYDVKM. V trimming: 10 bases; J trimming: 1 base; junction bases outside the gene matches: 10. The CDR3 spans 15 residues. The CDR3 spells CATTDRGLVQETQYF. CDR3 nucleotide sequence: TGTGCCACTACGGACAGGGGACTCGTCCAAGAGACCCAGTACTTC.